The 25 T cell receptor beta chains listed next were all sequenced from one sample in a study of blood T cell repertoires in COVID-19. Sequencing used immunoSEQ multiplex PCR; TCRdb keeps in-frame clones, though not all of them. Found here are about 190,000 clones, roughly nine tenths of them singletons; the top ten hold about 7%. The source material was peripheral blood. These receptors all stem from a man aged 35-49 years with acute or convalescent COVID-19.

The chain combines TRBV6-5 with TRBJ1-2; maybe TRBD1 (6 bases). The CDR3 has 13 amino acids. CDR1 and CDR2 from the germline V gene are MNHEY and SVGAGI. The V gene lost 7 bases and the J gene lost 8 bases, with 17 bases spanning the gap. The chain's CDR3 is CASTPGGRMGYTF. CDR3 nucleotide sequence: TGTGCCAGCACCCCGGGGGGCAGGATGGGCTACACCTTC.

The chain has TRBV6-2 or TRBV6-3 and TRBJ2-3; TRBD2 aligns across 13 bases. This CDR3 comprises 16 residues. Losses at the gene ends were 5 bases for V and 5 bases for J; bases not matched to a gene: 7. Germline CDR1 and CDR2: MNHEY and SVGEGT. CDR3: CASSKTSGGAKDTQYF. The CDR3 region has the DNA TGTGCCAGCAGTAAAACTAGCGGGGGGGCAAAAGATACGCAGTATTTT.

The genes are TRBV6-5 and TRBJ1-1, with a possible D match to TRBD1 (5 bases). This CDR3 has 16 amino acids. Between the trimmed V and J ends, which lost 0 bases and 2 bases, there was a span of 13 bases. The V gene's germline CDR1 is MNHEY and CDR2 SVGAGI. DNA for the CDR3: TGTGCCAGCAGTTACTCGATCTGGGGCTCTAACACTGAAGCTTTCTTT. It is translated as CASSYSIWGSNTEAFF.

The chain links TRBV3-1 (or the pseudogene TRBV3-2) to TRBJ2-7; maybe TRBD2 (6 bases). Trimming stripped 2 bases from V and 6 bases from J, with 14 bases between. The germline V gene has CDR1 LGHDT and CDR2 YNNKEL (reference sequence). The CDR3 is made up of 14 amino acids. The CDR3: CASSQPSVFREQYF. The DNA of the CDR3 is TGTGCCAGCAGCCAACCTAGCGTTTTTCGCGAGCAGTACTTC.

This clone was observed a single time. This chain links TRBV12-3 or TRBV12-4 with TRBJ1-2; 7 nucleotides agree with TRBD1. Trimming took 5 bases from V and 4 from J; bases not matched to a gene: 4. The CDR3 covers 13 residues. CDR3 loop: CASSDGQVYGYTF. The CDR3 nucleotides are TGTGCCAGCAGTGACGGACAGGTCTATGGCTACACCTTC.

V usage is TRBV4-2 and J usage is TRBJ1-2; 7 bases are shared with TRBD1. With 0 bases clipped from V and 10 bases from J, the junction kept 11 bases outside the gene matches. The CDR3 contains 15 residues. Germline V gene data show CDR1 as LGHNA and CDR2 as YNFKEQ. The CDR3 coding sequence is TGTGCCAGCAGCCAAGATGGGGACAGTAGACCCTCCTACACCTTC. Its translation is CASSQDGDSRPSYTF.

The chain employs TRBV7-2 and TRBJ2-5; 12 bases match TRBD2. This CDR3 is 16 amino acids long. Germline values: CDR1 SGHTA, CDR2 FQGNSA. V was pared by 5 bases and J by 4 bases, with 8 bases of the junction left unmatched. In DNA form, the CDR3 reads TGTGCCAGCAGCCGTCGACTAGCGGGGGTAGGAGAGACCCAGTACTTC. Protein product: CASSRRLAGVGETQYF.

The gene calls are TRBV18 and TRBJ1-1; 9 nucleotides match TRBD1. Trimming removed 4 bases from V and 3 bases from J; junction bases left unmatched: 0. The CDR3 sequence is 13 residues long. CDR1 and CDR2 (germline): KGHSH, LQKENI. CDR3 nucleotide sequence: TGTGCCAGCTCACGACAGGGGGACACTGAAGCTTTCTTT. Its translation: CASSRQGDTEAFF.

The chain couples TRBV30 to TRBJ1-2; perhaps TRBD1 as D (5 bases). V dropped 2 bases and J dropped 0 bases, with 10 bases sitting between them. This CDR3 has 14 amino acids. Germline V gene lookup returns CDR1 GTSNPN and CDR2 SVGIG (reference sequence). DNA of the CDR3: TGTGCCTGGAGTACCCGACAGTCTAACTATGGCTACACCTTC. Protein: CAWSTRQSNYGYTF.

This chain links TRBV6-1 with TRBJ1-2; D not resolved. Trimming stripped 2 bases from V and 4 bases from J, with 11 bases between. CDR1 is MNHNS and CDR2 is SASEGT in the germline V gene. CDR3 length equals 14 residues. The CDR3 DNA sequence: TGTGCCAGCAGTGAACGGGGAGGGAGCTATGGCTACACCTTC. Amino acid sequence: CASSERGGSYGYTF.

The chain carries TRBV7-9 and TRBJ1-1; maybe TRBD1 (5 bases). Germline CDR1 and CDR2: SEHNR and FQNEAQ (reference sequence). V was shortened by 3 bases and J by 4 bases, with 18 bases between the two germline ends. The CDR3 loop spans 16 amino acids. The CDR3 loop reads CASSFSGLGLATEAFF. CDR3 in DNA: TGTGCCAGCAGCTTTTCGGGCCTGGGGCTGGCCACTGAAGCTTTCTTT.

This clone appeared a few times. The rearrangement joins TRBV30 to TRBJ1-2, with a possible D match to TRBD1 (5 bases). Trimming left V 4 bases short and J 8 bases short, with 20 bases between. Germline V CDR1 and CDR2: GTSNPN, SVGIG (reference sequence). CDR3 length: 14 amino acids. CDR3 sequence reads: CAWIESWGAEGYTF. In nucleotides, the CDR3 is TGTGCCTGGATAGAATCGTGGGGCGCCGAAGGCTACACCTTC. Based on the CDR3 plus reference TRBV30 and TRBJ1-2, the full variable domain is SQTIHQWPATLVQPVGSPLSLECTVEGTSNPNLYWYRQAAGRGLQLLFYSVGIGQISSEVPQNLSASRPQDRQFILSSKKLLLSDSGFYLCAWIESWGAEGYTFGSGTRLTVV.

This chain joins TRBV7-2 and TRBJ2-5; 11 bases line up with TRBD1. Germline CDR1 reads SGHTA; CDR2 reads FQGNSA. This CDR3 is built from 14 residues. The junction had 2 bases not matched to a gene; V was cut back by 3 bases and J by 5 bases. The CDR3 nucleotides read TGTGCCAGCAGCTTGGACAGGGGGCCGGAGACCCAGTACTTC. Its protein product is CASSLDRGPETQYF.

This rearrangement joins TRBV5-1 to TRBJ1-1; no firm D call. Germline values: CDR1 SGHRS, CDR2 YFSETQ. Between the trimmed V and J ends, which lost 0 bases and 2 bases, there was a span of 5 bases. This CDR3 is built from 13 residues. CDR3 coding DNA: TGCGCCAGCAGCTTGGATCCTAACACTGAAGCTTTCTTT. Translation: CASSLDPNTEAFF. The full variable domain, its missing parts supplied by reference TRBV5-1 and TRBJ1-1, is KAGVTQTPRYLIKTRGQQVTLSCSPISGHRSVSWYQQTPGQGLQFLFEYFSETQRNKGNFPGRFSGRQFSNSRSEMNVSTLELGDSALYLCASSLDPNTEAFFGQGTRLTVV.

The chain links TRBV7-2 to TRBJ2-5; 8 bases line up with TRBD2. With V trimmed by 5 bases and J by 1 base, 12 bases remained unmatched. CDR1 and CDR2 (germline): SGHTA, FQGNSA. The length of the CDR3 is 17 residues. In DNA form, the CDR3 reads TGTGCCAGCAGCCCGGGAGGGCTGGCGGGGGGCCAAGAGACCCAGTACTTC. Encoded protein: CASSPGGLAGGQETQYF.

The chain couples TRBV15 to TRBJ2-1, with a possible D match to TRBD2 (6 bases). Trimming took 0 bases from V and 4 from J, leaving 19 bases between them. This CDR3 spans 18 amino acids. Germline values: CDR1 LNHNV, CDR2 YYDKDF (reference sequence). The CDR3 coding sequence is TGTGCCACCAGCAGAGACCGCGGTAGGGCTAGCGTTTACAATGAGCAGTTCTTC. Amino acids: CATSRDRGRASVYNEQFF.

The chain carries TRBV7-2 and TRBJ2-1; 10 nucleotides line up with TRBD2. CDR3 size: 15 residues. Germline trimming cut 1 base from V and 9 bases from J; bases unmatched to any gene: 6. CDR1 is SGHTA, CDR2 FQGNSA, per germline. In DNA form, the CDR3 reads TGTGCCAGCAGCTTAGAACCGGGACTAGCGTCTGAGCAGTTCTTC. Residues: CASSLEPGLASEQFF. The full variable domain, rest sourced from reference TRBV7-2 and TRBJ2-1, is GAGVSQSPSNKVTEKGKDVELRCDPISGHTALYWYRQSLGQGLEFLIYFQGNSAPDKSGLPSDRFSAERTGGSVSTLTIQRTQQEDSAVYLCASSLEPGLASEQFFGPGTRLTVL.

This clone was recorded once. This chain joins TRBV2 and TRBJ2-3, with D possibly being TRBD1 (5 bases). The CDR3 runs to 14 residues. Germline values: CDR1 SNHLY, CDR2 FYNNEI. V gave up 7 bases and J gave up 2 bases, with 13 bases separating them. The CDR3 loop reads CASTPQGSTDTQYF. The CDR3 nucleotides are TGTGCCAGCACACCCCAGGGATCCACAGATACGCAGTATTTT.

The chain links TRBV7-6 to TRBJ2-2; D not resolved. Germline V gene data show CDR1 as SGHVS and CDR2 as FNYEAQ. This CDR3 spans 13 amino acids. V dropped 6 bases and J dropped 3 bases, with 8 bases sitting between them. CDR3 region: CASSPADTGELFF. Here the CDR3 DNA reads TGTGCCAGCAGTCCGGCGGACACCGGGGAGCTGTTTTTT.

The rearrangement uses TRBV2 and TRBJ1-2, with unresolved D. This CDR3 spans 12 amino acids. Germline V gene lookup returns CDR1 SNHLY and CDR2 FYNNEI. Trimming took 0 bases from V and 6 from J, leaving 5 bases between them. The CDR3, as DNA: TGTGCCAGCAGTGAAGCGTCTAATGGCTACACCTTC. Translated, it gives CASSEASNGYTF.

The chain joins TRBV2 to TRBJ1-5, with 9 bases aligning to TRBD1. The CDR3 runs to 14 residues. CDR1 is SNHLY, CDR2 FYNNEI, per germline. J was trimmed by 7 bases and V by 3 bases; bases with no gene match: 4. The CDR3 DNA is TGTGCCAGCAGTGATAGGACAGGGGTACAGCCCCAGCATTTT. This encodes CASSDRTGVQPQHF.

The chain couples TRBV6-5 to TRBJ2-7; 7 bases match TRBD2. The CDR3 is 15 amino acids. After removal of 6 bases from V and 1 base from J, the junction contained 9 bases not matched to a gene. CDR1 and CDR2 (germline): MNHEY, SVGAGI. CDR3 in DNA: TGTGCCAGCAGCTCCCTGGCGGGGGTATCCTACGAGCAGTACTTC. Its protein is CASSSLAGVSYEQYF.

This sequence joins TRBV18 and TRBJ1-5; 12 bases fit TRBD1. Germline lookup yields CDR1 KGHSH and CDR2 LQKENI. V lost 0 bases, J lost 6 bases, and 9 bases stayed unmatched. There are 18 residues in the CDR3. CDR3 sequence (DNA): TGTGCCAGCTCACCACCCGGGACAGGGGGCGATTGGGGTCAGCCCCAGCATTTT. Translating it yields CASSPPGTGGDWGQPQHF.

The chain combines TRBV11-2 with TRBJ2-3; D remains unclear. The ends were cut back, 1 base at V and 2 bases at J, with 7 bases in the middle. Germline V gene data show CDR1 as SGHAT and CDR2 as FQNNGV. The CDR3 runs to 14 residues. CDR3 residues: CASSLGAVTDTQYF. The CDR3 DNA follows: TGTGCCAGCAGCTTAGGGGCAGTCACAGATACGCAGTATTTT. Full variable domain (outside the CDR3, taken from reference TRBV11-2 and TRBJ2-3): EAGVAQSPRYKIIEKRQSVAFWCNPISGHATLYWYQQILGQGPKLLIQFQNNGVVDDSQLPKDRFSAERLKGVDSTLKIQPAKLEDSAVYLCASSLGAVTDTQYFGPGTRLTVL.

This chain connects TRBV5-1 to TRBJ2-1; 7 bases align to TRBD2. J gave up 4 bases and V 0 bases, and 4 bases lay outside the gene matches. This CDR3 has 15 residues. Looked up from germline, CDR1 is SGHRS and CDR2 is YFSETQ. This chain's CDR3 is CASSLEASGYNEQFF. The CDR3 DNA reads TGCGCCAGCAGCTTGGAGGCTAGCGGATACAATGAGCAGTTCTTC. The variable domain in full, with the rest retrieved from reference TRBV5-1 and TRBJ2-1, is KAGVTQTPRYLIKTRGQQVTLSCSPISGHRSVSWYQQTPGQGLQFLFEYFSETQRNKGNFPGRFSGRQFSNSRSEMNVSTLELGDSALYLCASSLEASGYNEQFFGPGTRLTVL.